The present T cell receptor beta chain was sequenced within a study of T cell repertoires in aging, cancer and after chemotherapy. TRB rearrangements spanning V, D and J were amplified using mixed TRB-A/B primers. Each CDR3 protein gets one entry after TCRdb re-called the multiplex PCR reads with MiXCR. The sample consists of hundreds of distinct CDR3 sequences, roughly 22% of them appearing once. This clonotype was seen a handful of times. Germline V gives CDR1 SGHTA, CDR2 FQGNSA. The CDR3 is 14 residues long. Trimming took off 5 bases at V and 2 bases at J, with 13 bases between the two ends. TCR beta rearrangements were amplified from peripheral blood genomic DNA.

The sequence was obtained from a human donor with a blood cancer. The genes are TRBV7-2 and TRBJ2-7; D unresolved. Sequencing used blood. This CDR3 reads CASSTPGRPYEQYF. The CDR3 DNA reads TGTGCCAGCAGCACCCCCGGACGGCCCTACGAGCAGTACTTC.